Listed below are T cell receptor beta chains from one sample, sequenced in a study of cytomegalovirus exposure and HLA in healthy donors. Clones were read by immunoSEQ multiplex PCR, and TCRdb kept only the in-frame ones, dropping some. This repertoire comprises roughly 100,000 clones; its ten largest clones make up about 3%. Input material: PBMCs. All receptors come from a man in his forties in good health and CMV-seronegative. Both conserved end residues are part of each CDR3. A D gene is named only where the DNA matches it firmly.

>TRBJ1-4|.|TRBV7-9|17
CASSLRQGLGKGEKLFF
TGTGCCAGCAGCTTAAGGCAGGGTCTGGGTAAAGGTGAAAAACTGTTTTTT
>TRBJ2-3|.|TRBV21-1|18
CASSKDGRGPTRPDTQYF
TGTGCCAGCAGCAAAGATGGGAGGGGACCCACTCGCCCAGATACGCAGTATTTT
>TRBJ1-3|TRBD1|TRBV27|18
CASSLFGTAPVSGNTIYF
TGTGCCAGCAGTTTATTTGGGACAGCCCCAGTCTCTGGAAACACCATATATTTT
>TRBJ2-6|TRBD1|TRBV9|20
CASSVARDRGGGSGANVLTF
TGTGCCAGCAGCGTAGCTAGGGACAGGGGTGGTGGATCTGGGGCCAACGTCCTGACTTTC
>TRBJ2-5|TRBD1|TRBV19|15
CASSIGGQVQETQYF
TGTGCCAGTAGTATAGGGGGACAGGTCCAAGAGACCCAGTACTTC
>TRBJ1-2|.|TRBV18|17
CASSPPSTADGGLGYTF
TGTGCCAGCTCACCACCGTCGACGGCGGACGGGGGTCTTGGCTACACCTTC
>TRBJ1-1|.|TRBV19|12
CASSPGVAEAFF
TGTGCCAGTAGCCCGGGGGTGGCTGAAGCTTTCTTT
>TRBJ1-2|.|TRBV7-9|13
CASSPTGNYGYTF
TGTGCCAGCAGCCCGACAGGAAACTATGGCTACACCTTC
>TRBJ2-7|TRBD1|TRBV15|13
CATGTRQGYEQYF
TGTGCCACCGGCACCCGACAGGGGTACGAGCAGTACTTC
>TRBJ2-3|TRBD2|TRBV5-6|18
CASSLEGLAGGLTDTQYF
TGTGCCAGCAGCCTGGAGGGACTAGCGGGGGGGCTCACAGATACGCAGTATTTT
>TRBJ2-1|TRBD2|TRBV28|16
CASSSRTSSHMNEQFF
TGTGCCAGCAGTTCCCGGACTAGTTCGCACATGAATGAGCAGTTCTTC
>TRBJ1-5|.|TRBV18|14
CASSAERVIQPQHF
TGTGCCAGCTCAGCGGAACGGGTTATACAGCCCCAGCATTTT